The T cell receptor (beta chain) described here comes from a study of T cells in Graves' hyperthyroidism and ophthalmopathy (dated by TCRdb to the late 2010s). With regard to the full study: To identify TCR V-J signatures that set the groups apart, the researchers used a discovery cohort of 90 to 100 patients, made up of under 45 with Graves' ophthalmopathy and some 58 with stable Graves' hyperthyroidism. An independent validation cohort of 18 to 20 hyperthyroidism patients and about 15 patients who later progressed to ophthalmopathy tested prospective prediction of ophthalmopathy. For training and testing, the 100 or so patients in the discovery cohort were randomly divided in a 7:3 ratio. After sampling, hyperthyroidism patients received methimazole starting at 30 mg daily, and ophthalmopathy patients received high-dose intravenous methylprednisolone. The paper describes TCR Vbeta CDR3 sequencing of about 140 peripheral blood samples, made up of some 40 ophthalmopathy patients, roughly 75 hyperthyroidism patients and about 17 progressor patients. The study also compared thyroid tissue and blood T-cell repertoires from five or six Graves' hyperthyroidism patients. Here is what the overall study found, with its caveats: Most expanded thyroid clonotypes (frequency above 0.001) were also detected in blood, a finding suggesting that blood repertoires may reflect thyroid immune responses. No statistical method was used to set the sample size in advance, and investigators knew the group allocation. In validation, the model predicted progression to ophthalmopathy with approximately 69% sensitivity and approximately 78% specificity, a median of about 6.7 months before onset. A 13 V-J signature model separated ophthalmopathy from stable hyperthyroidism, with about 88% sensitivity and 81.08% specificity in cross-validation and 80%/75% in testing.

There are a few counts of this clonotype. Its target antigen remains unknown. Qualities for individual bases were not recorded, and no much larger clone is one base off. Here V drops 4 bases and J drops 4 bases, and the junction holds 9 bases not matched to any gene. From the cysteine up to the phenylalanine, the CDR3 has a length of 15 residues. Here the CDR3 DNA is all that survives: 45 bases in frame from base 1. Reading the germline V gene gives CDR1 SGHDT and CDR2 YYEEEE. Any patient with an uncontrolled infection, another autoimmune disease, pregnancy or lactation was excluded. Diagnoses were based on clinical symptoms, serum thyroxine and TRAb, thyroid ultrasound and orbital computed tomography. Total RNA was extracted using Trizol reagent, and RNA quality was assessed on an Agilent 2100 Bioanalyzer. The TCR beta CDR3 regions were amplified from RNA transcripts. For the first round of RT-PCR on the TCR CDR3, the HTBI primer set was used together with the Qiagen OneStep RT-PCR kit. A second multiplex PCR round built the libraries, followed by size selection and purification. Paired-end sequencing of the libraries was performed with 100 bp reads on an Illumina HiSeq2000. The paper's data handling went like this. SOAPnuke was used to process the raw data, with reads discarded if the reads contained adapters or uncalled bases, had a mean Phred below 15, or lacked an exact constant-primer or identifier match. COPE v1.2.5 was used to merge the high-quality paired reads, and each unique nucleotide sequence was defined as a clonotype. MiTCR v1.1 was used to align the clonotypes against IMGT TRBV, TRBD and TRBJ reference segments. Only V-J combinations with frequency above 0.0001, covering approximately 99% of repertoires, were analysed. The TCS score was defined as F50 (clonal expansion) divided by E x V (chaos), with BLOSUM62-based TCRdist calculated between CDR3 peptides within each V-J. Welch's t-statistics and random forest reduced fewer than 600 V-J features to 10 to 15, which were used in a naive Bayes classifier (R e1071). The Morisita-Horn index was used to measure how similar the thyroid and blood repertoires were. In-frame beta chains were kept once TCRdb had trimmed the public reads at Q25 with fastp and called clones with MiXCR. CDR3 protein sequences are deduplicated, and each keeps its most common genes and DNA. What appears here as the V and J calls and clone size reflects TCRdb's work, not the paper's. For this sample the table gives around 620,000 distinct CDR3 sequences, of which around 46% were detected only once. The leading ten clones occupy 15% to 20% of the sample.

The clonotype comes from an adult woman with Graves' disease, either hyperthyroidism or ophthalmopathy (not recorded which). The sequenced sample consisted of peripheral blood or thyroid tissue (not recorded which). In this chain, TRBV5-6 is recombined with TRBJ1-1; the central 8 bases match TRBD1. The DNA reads TGTGCCAGCAGCCCTCCGACAGGGGTGGCCACTGAAGCTTTCTTT. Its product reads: CASSPPTGVATEAFF.